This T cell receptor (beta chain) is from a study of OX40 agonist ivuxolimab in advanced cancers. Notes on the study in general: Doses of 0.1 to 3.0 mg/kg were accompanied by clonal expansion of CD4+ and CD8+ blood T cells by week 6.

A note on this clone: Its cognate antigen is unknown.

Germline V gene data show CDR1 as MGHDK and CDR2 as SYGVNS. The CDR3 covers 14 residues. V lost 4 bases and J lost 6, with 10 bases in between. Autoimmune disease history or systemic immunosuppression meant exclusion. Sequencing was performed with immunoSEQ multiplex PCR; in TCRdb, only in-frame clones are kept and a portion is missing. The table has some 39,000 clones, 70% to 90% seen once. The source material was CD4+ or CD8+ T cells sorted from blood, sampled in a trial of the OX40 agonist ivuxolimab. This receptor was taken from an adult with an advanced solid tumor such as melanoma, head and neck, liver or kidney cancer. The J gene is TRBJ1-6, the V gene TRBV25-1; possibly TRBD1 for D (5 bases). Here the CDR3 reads CASSVPGPNSPLHF. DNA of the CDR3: TGTGCCAGCAGTGTGCCAGGGCCTAATTCACCCCTCCACTTT.